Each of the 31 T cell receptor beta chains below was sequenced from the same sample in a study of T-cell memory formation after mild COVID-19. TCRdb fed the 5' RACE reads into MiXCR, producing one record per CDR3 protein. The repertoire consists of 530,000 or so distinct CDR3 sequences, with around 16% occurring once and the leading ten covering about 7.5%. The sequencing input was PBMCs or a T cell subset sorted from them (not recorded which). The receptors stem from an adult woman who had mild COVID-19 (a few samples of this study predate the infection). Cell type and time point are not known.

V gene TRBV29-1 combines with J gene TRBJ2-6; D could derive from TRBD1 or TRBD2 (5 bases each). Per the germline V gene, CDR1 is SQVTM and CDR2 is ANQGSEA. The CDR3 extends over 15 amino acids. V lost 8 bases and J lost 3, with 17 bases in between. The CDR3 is CSTRDPRNGANVLTF. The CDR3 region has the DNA TGCAGCACCCGGGACCCACGGAATGGGGCCAACGTCCTGACTTTC.

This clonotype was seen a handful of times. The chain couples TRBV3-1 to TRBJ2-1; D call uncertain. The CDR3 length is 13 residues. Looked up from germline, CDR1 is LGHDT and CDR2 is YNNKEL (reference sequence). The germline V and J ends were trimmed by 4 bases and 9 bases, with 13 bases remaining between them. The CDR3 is CASSPRPVGEQFF. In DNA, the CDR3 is TGTGCCAGCAGCCCCCGCCCGGTGGGTGAGCAGTTCTTC.

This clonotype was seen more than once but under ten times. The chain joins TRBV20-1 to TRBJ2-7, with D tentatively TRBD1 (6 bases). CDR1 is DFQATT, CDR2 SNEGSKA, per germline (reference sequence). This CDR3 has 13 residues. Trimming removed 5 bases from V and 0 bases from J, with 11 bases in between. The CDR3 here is CSAQRTVSYEQYF. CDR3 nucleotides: TGCAGTGCTCAACGGACAGTCTCCTACGAGCAGTACTTC.

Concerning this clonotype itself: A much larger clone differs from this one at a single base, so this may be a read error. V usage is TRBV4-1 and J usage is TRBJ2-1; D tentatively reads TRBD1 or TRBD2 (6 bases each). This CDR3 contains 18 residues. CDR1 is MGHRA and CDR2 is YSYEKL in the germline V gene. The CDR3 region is CARSPTGARRLSTNEQFF. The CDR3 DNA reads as TGCGCCAGAAGCCCGACGGGGGCCAGGCGTCTCTCTACCAATGAGCAGTTCTTC.

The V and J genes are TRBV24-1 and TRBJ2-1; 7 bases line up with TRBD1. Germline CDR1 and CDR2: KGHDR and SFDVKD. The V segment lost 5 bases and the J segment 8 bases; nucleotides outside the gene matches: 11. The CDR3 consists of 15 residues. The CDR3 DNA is TGTGCCACCAGTGGGTACCGGGACAGTGCCGATGAGCAGTTCTTC. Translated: CATSGYRDSADEQFF.

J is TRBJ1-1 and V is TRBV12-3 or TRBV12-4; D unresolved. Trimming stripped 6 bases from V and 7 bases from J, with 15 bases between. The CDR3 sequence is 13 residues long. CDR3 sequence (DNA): TGTGCCAGCAGCCCAGGACGGAGGTTTGAAGCTTTCTTT. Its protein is CASSPGRRFEAFF.

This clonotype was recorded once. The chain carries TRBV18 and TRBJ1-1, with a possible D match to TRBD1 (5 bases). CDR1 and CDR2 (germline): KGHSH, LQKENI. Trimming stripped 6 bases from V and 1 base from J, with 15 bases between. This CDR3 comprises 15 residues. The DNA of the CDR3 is TGTGCCAGCTCGGCGGGGCAGGGCTGGAACACTGAAGCTTTCTTT. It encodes CASSAGQGWNTEAFF.

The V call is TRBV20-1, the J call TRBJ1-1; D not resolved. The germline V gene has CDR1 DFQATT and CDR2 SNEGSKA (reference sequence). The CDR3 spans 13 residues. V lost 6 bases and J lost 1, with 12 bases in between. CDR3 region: CSAPKDKNTEAFF. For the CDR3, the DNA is TGCAGTGCGCCCAAAGACAAGAACACTGAAGCTTTCTTT.

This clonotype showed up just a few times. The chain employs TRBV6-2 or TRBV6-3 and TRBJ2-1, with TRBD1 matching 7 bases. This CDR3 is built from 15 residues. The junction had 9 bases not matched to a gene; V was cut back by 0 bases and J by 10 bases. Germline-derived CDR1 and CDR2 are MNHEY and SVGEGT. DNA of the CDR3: TGTGCCAGCAGTTACTCTCCCCCAGGGGGTCACGAGCAGTTCTTC. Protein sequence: CASSYSPPGGHEQFF.

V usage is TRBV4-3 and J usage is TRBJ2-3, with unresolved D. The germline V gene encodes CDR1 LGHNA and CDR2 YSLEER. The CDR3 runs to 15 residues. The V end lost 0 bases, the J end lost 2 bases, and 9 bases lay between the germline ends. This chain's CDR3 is CASSQDDASTDTQYF. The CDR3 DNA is TGCGCCAGCAGCCAAGATGATGCCTCCACAGATACGCAGTATTTT.

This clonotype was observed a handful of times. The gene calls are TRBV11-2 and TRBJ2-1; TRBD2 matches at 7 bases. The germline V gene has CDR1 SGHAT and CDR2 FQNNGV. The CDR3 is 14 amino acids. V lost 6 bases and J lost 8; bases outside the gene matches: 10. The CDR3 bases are TGTGCCAGCAGGGACCTAGCGGAGAGGGATGAGCAGTTCTTC. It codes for CASRDLAERDEQFF.

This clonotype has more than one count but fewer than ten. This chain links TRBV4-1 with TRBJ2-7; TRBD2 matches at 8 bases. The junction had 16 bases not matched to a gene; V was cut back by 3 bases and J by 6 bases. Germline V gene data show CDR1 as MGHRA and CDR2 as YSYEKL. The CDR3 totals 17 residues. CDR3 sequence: CASSQFRLSGGGLEQYF. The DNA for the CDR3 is TGCGCCAGCAGCCAGTTCCGTCTGTCCGGCGGGGGGCTCGAGCAGTACTTC.

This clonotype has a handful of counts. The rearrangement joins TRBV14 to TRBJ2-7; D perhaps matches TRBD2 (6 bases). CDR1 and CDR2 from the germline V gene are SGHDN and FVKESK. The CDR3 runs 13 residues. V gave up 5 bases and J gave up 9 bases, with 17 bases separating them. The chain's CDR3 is CASSSRLEGLQYF. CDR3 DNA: TGTGCCAGCAGCTCCCGACTAGAGGGGCTGCAGTACTTC.

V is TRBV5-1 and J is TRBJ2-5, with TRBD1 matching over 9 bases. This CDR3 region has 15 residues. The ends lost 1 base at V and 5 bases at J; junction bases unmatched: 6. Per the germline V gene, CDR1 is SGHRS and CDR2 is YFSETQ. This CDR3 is CASSLWGQGRETQYF. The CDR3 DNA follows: TGCGCCAGCAGCTTGTGGGGACAGGGTCGGGAGACCCAGTACTTC.

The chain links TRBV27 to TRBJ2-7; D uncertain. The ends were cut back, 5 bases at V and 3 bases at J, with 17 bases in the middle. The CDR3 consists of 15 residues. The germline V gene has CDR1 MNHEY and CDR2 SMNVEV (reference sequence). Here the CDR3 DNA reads TGTGCCAGCAGTCCCCGGATAGCTGAAATCTACGAGCAGTACTTC. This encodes CASSPRIAEIYEQYF.

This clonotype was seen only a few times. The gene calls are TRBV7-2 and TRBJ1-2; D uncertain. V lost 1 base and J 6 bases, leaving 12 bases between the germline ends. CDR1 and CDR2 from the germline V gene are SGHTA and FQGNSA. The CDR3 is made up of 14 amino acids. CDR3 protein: CASSLVGFSDGYTF. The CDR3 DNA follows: TGTGCCAGCAGCTTAGTAGGGTTTAGTGATGGCTACACCTTC.

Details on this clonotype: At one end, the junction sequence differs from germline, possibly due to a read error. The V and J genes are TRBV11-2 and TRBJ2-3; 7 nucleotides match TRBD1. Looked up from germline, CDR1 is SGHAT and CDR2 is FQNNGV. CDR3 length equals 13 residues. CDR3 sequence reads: CASSPKGAETQYF. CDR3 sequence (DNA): TGTGCCAGCAGCCCTAAGGGGGCAGAAACGCAGTATTTT.

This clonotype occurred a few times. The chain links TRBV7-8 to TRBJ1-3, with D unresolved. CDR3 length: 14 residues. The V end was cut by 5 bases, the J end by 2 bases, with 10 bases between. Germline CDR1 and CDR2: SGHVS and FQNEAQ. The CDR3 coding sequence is TGTGCCAGCAGCCCTACTACTGCTGGAAACACCATATATTTT. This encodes CASSPTTAGNTIYF.

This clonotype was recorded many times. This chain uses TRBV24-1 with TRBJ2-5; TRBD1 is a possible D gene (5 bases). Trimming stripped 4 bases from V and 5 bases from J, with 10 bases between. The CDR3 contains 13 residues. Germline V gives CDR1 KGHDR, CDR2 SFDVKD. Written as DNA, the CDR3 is TGTGCCACCAGTGAACCAGGGATGGAGACCCAGTACTTC. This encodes CATSEPGMETQYF.

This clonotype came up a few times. CDR3 bases: TGTGCCACCAGTGATTCATCTCGGGACGGCGATAACTATGGCTACACCTTC. It yields the protein CATSDSSRDGDNYGYTF. The chain combines TRBV24-1 with TRBJ1-2; maybe TRBD1 (5 bases). The germline V gene encodes CDR1 KGHDR and CDR2 SFDVKD. The CDR3 extends over 17 amino acids. V lost 2 bases and J lost 1, with 16 bases in between.

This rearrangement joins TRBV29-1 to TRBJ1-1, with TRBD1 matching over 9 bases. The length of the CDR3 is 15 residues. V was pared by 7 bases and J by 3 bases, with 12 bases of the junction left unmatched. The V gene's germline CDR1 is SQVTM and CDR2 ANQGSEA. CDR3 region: CSAAGTGIGDTEAFF. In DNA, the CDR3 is TGCAGCGCCGCCGGGACAGGGATCGGGGACACTGAAGCTTTCTTT.

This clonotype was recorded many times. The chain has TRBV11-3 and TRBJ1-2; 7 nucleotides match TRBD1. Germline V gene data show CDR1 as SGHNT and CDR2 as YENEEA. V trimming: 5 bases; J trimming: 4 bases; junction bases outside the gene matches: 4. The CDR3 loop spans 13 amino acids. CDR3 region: CASSPGQLYGYTF. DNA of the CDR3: TGTGCCAGCAGCCCGGGACAGCTCTATGGCTACACCTTC.

The CDR3 is CASSVNEKLFF. For the CDR3, the DNA is TGTGCCAGCAGCGTAAATGAAAAACTGTTTTTT. This chain uses TRBV25-1 with TRBJ1-4; no definite D call. Between the trimmed V and J ends, which lost 6 bases and 5 bases, there was a span of 4 bases. Germline loops: CDR1 MGHDK, CDR2 SYGVNS. The CDR3 is made up of 11 amino acids. Supplemented by reference TRBV25-1 and TRBJ1-4, the full variable domain reads EADIYQTPRYLVIGTGKKITLECSQTMGHDKMYWYQQDPGMELHLIHYSYGVNSTEKGDLSSESTVSRIRTEHFPLTLESARPSHTSQYLCASSVNEKLFFGSGTQLSVL.

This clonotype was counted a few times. The CDR3 loop is CASSVDLAGHYNEQFF. The CDR3 DNA reads TGTGCCAGCAGCGTAGACCTAGCGGGTCACTACAATGAGCAGTTCTTC. The chain carries TRBV9 and TRBJ2-1; 8 bases line up with TRBD2. J gave up 3 bases and V 0 bases, and 5 bases lay outside the gene matches. The CDR3 is made up of 16 amino acids. In germline, CDR1 is SGDLS, CDR2 YYNGEE. The variable domain in full, completed from reference TRBV9 and TRBJ2-1, reads DSGVTQTPKHLITATGQRVTLRCSPRSGDLSVYWYQQSLDQGLQFLIQYYNGEERAKGNILERFSAQQFPDLHSELNLSSLELGDSALYFCASSVDLAGHYNEQFFGPGTRLTVL.

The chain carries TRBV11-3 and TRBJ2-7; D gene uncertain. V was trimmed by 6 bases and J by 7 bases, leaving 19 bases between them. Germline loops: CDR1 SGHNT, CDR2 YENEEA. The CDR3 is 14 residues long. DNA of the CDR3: TGTGCCAGCAGACCCCGCGAAAGCCTTGGGGAGCAGTACTTC. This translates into CASRPRESLGEQYF.

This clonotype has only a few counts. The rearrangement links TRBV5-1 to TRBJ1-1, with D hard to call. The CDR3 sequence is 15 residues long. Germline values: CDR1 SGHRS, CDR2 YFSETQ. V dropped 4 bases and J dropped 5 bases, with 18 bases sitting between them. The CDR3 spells CASSRSYRVRTEAFF. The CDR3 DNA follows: TGCGCCAGCAGCAGATCATACCGGGTTAGGACTGAAGCTTTCTTT.

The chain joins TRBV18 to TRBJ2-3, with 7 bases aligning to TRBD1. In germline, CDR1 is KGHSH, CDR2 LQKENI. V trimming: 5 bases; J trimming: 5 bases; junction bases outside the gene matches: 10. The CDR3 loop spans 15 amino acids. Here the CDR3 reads CASSTRTHRGDTQYF. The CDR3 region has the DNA TGTGCCAGCTCAACCCGGACCCACAGGGGAGATACGCAGTATTTT.

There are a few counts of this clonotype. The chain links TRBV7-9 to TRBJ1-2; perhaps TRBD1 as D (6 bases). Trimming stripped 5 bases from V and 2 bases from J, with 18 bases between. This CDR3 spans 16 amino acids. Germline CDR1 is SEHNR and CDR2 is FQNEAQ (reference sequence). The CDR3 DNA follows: TGTGCCAGCAGCCCCCCCGAGGTTGGACAGAACTATGGCTACACCTTC. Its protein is CASSPPEVGQNYGYTF.

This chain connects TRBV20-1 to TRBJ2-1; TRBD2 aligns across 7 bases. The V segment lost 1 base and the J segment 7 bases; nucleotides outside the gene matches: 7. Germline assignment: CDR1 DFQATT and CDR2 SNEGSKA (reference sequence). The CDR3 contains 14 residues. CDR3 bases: TGCAGTGCTAGAGTGGCTAGCGGATTTAATGAGCAGTTCTTC. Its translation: CSARVASGFNEQFF.

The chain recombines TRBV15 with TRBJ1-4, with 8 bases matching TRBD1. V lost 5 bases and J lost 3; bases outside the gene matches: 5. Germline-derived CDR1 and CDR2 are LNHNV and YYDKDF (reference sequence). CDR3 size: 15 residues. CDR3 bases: TGTGCCACCAGCGGACAACAGGGGGCTAATGAAAAACTGTTTTTT. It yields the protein CATSGQQGANEKLFF.

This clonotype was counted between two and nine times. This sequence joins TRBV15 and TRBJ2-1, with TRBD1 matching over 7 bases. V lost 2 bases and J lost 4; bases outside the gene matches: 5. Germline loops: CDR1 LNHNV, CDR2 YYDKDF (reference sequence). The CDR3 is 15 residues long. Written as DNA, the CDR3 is TGTGCCACCAGCAGAACAGGGGATTTGTACAATGAGCAGTTCTTC. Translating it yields CATSRTGDLYNEQFF.